This TCR beta chain was sequenced in a study of shared clonotypes between healthy human individuals. General study findings and limits: Only blood samples were collected, and tissue repertoires likely differ.

Only in-frame clones appear in the TCRdb table, and some are missing; sequencing was by immunoSEQ multiplex PCR. Of around 510,000 clones listed, around 78% are singletons. This CDR3 is built from 14 residues. The germline V and J ends were trimmed by 3 bases and 2 bases, with 10 bases remaining between them. CDR1 SGHAT and CDR2 FQNNGV come from the germline V gene. This clone has just a few counts. Its target is unknown. Those who donated, Caucasian adults without exception, all lived in Nashville, Tennessee. It was about 82 million PBMCs that unsorted samples used for genomic DNA. The sample comprised PBMCs. The source of this sequence is a woman between 40 and 55 years old in good health. Some clones in this sample may be carry-over from other donors' samples. The rearrangement uses TRBV11-2 and TRBJ1-2; a possible D gene is TRBD1 (5 bases). The CDR3 coding sequence is TGTGCCAGCAGCTTGGGGGGTTCAAACTATGGCTACACCTTC. The encoded protein is CASSLGGSNYGYTF.